The rows below give T cell receptor beta chains drawn from one sample of a study of cytomegalovirus exposure and HLA in healthy donors. Clones were read by immunoSEQ multiplex PCR, and TCRdb kept only the in-frame ones, dropping some. The sample has 90,000 to 140,000 clones, about three quarters seen once. The sequenced material came from PBMCs. The receptors derive from a woman aged 40 to 50 in good health and CMV-seropositive. Both conserved end residues are trimmed from each CDR3.

TRBV7-2	TRBJ2-7	ASSLGGQGREQY
TRBV27	-	ASSVYLTGNEQY
TRBV20-1	TRBJ2-3	SGGETDTQY
TRBV19	TRBJ2-3	ASMPWLAGGVTDTQY
TRBV4-1	TRBJ1-1	ASSQDSYRTDTEAF
TRBV7-9	TRBJ1-5	ASSLSGRGNQPQH
TRBV5-1	TRBJ1-2	ASSRDRDEGYT
TRBV6-1	TRBJ1-1	ARGLTGGCEAF
TRBV6-1	TRBJ1-1	ASSELWNTEAF
TRBV6-5	TRBJ1-1	ASSYSRNTEAF
TRBV5-1	TRBJ1-2	ASSTTTGEGYT
TRBV4-2	TRBJ2-3	ASSQETPGLAGDTQY
TRBV29-1	TRBJ2-3	SVGGGRSTDTQY
TRBV28	TRBJ1-4	ASSWGVNEKLF
TRBV29-1	TRBJ2-1	SVGYRQGPYNEQF
TRBV11-2	-	ASSLLAVFYEQY
TRBV14	TRBJ1-2	ASSQLTPAYNYGYT
TRBV7-9	TRBJ1-1	ASSLAARVTEAF
TRBV7-2	TRBJ1-5	ASSQNRVRNQPQH
TRBV7-9	TRBJ1-4	ASSLGGTGIWKLF
TRBV2	TRBJ2-5	ASSDPSGRSGQETQY
TRBV28	TRBJ2-7	ASTALAGWTYEQY
TRBV28	TRBJ1-1	ASSPRGQIEAF
TRBV18	TRBJ1-5	ASSLDRIPNQPQH
TRBV6-5	TRBJ2-3	ASSLLAGSTDTQY
TRBV10-2	TRBJ2-1	ASSEAPGTGKSGEQF
TRBV5-1	TRBJ1-2	ASSFSPRGPSEGYT
TRBV9	TRBJ2-7	ASSVGLSGATYEQY
TRBV9	TRBJ2-3	ASSERGGWTDTQY
TRBV4-2	TRBJ1-3	ASSQPRQGSGNTIY
TRBV28	TRBJ1-4	ASHSPGQGNEKLF
TRBV6-1	TRBJ1-2	ASSESRDGGYT
TRBV7-9	TRBJ2-1	ASSFPTYSGSSYNEQF
TRBV25-1	TRBJ2-2	ASSNLAQGELF
TRBV5-1	TRBJ2-3	ASSLGASGKQDTQY
TRBV6-6	TRBJ1-2	ASSYSPRAGDGYT
TRBV28	TRBJ2-1	ASSLWTSGRIGLVYNEQF
TRBV7-2	TRBJ2-3	ASSLASTSSTDTQY
TRBV19	TRBJ2-6	ASSPQGAGANVLT
TRBV21-1	TRBJ2-7	ASSTRDSPPYEQY
TRBV18	TRBJ1-6	ASSPPGQDNSPLH
TRBV10-2	TRBJ2-4	ASAGTAYNQY
TRBV4-1	TRBJ1-2	ASSQRTAYGYT
TRBV5-1	TRBJ2-3	ASSRLADTDTQY
TRBV5-4	TRBJ1-4	ASSQGQGAGEKLF
TRBV7-9	TRBJ2-1	ASSLGRLAKPLSYNEQF
TRBV2	TRBJ1-5	ASSADRSNQPQH
TRBV18	TRBJ2-7	ASSPFTGATYEQY
TRBV4-1	TRBJ1-2	ASSQDHRGNYGYT
TRBV6-5	TRBJ2-5	ASRQAGPLQETQY
TRBV4-3	TRBJ1-2	ASSQDRTGVGYGYT
TRBV10-3	TRBJ2-1	ATYTGVSNEQF
TRBV19	TRBJ2-5	ASSAGSGRGLETQY